The rows below give T cell receptor beta chains drawn from one sample of a study of T-cell reconstitution after alpha-beta-depleted transplantation in children. MiXCR, run by TCRdb on the PCR reads, gives a single entry per CDR3 protein. The sample holds some 450,000 distinct CDR3 sequences, 43% seen once. The sequencing used PBMCs, collected before TCRalphabeta/CD19-depleted stem cell transplant. The receptor set was obtained from a girl aged 2 to 9 with aplastic anemia, due to receive a stem cell transplant. Each CDR3 is given with its conserved first and last residue. The D gene is left open where the match is weak. Rows give clone size only sometimes, using once, few, many, or a class for an expanded clone.

abundance: many
d_gene: NA
j_gene: TRBJ2-2
v_gene: TRBV4-3
CDR3aa: CASSQDLLSRAGELFF
CDR3nt: TGCGCCAGCAGCCAAGATTTGCTTTCCAGGGCCGGGGAGCTGTTTTTT

abundance: NA
d_gene: NA
j_gene: TRBJ2-5
v_gene: TRBV6-1
CDR3aa: CASSDWAQETQYF
CDR3nt: TGTGCCAGCAGTGACTGGGCGCAAGAGACCCAGTACTTC

abundance: once
d_gene: NA
j_gene: TRBJ2-2
v_gene: TRBV7-2
CDR3aa: CASSFAVNTGELFF
CDR3nt: TGTGCCAGCAGCTTCGCTGTGAACACCGGGGAGCTGTTTTTT

abundance: few
d_gene: NA
j_gene: TRBJ1-6
v_gene: TRBV6-1
CDR3aa: CASSEARQYDSPLHF
CDR3nt: TGTGCCAGCAGTGAAGCCCGACAGTACGATTCACCCCTCCACTTT

abundance: NA
d_gene: TRBD1
j_gene: TRBJ2-7
v_gene: TRBV20-1
CDR3aa: CSARDDAGRGYYEQYF
CDR3nt: TGCAGTGCTAGAGATGATGCGGGCAGGGGGTATTACGAGCAGTACTTC

abundance: many
d_gene: TRBD1
j_gene: TRBJ2-3
v_gene: TRBV5-4
CDR3aa: CASSSRDSGSTDTQYF
CDR3nt: TGTGCCAGCAGCTCCAGGGACAGCGGAAGCACAGATACGCAGTATTTT

abundance: many
d_gene: NA
j_gene: TRBJ1-1
v_gene: TRBV7-9
CDR3aa: CASRDRKGGDTEAFF
CDR3nt: TGTGCCAGCCGCGACAGGAAGGGTGGGGACACTGAAGCTTTCTTT

abundance: few
d_gene: NA
j_gene: TRBJ2-7
v_gene: TRBV29-1
CDR3aa: CSVEHLNEQYF
CDR3nt: TGCAGCGTTGAACATTTGAACGAGCAGTACTTC

abundance: NA
d_gene: TRBD2
j_gene: TRBJ2-2
v_gene: TRBV6-5
CDR3aa: CASSYFLTSPNTGELFF
CDR3nt: TGTGCCAGCAGTTACTTTTTGACTAGCCCGAACACCGGGGAGCTGTTTTTT

abundance: few
d_gene: NA
j_gene: TRBJ2-3
v_gene: TRBV12-3/TRBV12-4
CDR3aa: CASIYSTDTQYF
CDR3nt: TGTGCCAGCATTTATAGCACAGATACGCAGTATTTT

abundance: NA
d_gene: NA
j_gene: TRBJ1-1
v_gene: TRBV20-1
CDR3aa: CSAPDQVQRTEAFF
CDR3nt: TGCAGTGCGCCCGATCAGGTCCAACGGACTGAAGCTTTCTTT

abundance: NA
d_gene: NA
j_gene: TRBJ2-3
v_gene: TRBV11-2
CDR3aa: CASRLAGVTDTQYF
CDR3nt: TGTGCCAGCCGCTTAGCAGGGGTGACAGATACGCAGTATTTT

abundance: few
d_gene: NA
j_gene: TRBJ1-1
v_gene: TRBV5-5
CDR3aa: CASSWTGQNTEAFF
CDR3nt: TGTGCCAGCAGCTGGACGGGGCAGAACACTGAAGCTTTCTTT

abundance: many
d_gene: TRBD1
j_gene: TRBJ1-4
v_gene: TRBV5-1
CDR3aa: CASSQQGDEKLFF
CDR3nt: TGCGCCAGCAGCCAGCAGGGGGACGAAAAACTGTTTTTT

abundance: NA
d_gene: NA
j_gene: TRBJ2-6
v_gene: TRBV5-1
CDR3aa: CASSLVGGPLSGANVLTF
CDR3nt: TGCGCCAGCAGCTTGGTCGGGGGCCCTCTCTCTGGGGCCAACGTCCTGACTTTC

abundance: many
d_gene: NA
j_gene: TRBJ2-1
v_gene: TRBV4-1
CDR3aa: CASSQVQGNEQFF
CDR3nt: TGCGCCAGCAGCCAAGTACAGGGCAATGAGCAGTTCTTC

abundance: NA
d_gene: TRBD2
j_gene: TRBJ2-1
v_gene: TRBV28
CDR3aa: CASSPGTSVNEQFF
CDR3nt: TGTGCCAGCAGTCCCGGGACTAGCGTGAATGAGCAGTTCTTC

abundance: NA
d_gene: TRBD2
j_gene: TRBJ2-1
v_gene: TRBV5-1
CDR3aa: CASSHTSGGLYNEQFF
CDR3nt: TGCGCCAGCAGCCACACTAGCGGGGGACTCTACAATGAGCAGTTCTTC

abundance: NA
d_gene: NA
j_gene: TRBJ2-1
v_gene: TRBV7-3
CDR3aa: CASSLIRPATLSSYNEQFF
CDR3nt: TGTGCCAGCAGCTTAATACGCCCCGCTACGCTAAGCTCCTACAATGAGCAGTTCTTC

abundance: few
d_gene: NA
j_gene: TRBJ2-1
v_gene: TRBV20-1
CDR3aa: CSAPNSGKQFF
CDR3nt: TGCAGTGCTCCGAATTCGGGGAAGCAGTTCTTC

abundance: few
d_gene: TRBD1
j_gene: TRBJ2-3
v_gene: TRBV7-9
CDR3aa: CASILPRGQTDTQYF
CDR3nt: TGTGCCAGCATCCTCCCCAGGGGGCAAACAGATACGCAGTATTTT

abundance: few
d_gene: NA
j_gene: TRBJ2-7
v_gene: TRBV6-1
CDR3aa: CASAGVSYEQYF
CDR3nt: TGTGCCAGCGCCGGGGTCTCCTACGAGCAGTACTTC

abundance: NA
d_gene: TRBD1
j_gene: TRBJ2-7
v_gene: TRBV29-1
CDR3aa: CSISTGDSYEQYF
CDR3nt: TGCAGCATTTCGACAGGGGACTCCTACGAGCAGTACTTC

abundance: NA
d_gene: NA
j_gene: TRBJ2-3
v_gene: TRBV7-9
CDR3aa: CASSLAWTETDTQYF
CDR3nt: TGTGCCAGCAGCTTAGCATGGACCGAGACAGATACGCAGTATTTT

abundance: NA
d_gene: TRBD2
j_gene: TRBJ2-7
v_gene: TRBV7-2
CDR3aa: CASSFQTSGGYQYF
CDR3nt: TGTGCCAGCAGCTTCCAGACTAGCGGGGGCTACCAGTACTTC

abundance: once
d_gene: NA
j_gene: TRBJ2-6
v_gene: TRBV7-3
CDR3aa: CASSLYTVDRSGANVLTF
CDR3nt: TGTGCCAGCAGCCTCTATACGGTTGATAGGTCTGGGGCCAACGTCCTGACTTTC